This T cell receptor (beta chain) comes out of a study of T cells of healthy individuals. MiXCR, run by TCRdb on the 5' RACE reads, gives a single entry per CDR3 protein. The table has under 70,000 distinct CDR3 sequences, roughly 14% seen once. The CDR3 consists of 13 residues. The germline V gene encodes CDR1 MGHDK and CDR2 SYGVNS. Trimming took off 4 bases at V and 8 bases at J, with 14 bases between the two ends. The source is a human donor in good health. The chain couples TRBV25-1 to TRBJ1-1, with TRBD1 as a possible D gene (6 bases). The CDR3 reads CASSVPTGTEAFF. The CDR3 DNA is TGTGCCAGCAGTGTCCCCACCGGGACAGAAGCTTTCTTT.